This is a list of T cell receptor beta chains from one sample in a study of cytomegalovirus exposure and HLA in healthy donors. Here immunoSEQ multiplex PCR was the method, and the copy in TCRdb shows in-frame clones only, minus some. The table shows hundreds of thousands of clones, with just over 85% occurring only once. The sequenced sample consisted of PBMCs. These receptors originate from a woman aged 18-30 years in good health and CMV-seronegative. Both conserved end residues are part of each CDR3. The order of the fields is D gene, V gene, J gene, clone size, CDR3 protein, CDR3 DNA. D genes are given only for firm matches. The listing skips clone size in some rows; elsewhere it reads once, few, many or a size class.

TRBD2	TRBV2	TRBJ2-7	-	CASSQTGTTSYEQYF	TGTGCCAGCAGTCAGACCGGGACTACCTCCTACGAGCAGTACTTC
TRBD1	TRBV6-4	TRBJ2-3	-	CASKTGASTDTQYF	TGTGCCAGCAAGACAGGGGCGAGCACAGATACGCAGTATTTT
TRBD2	TRBV10-1	TRBJ2-1	-	CASSESGLTNNEQFF	TGCGCCAGCAGTGAGTCGGGACTAACAAACAATGAGCAGTTCTTC
-	TRBV6-5	TRBJ2-3	-	CASSRLYTDTQYF	TGTGCCAGCAGCCGACTGTACACAGATACGCAGTATTTT
TRBD1	TRBV9	TRBJ2-1	once	CASSTSPGTAYNEQFF	TGTGCCAGCAGCACAAGCCCGGGGACAGCGTACAATGAGCAGTTCTTC
-	TRBV19	TRBJ1-2	-	CASSMGLLAYGYTF	TGTGCCAGTAGTATGGGACTGCTAGCCTATGGCTACACCTTC
TRBD2	TRBV6-1	TRBJ2-1	-	CASSISGSRDEQFF	TGTGCCAGCAGCATTAGCGGGAGTCGAGATGAGCAGTTCTTC
-	TRBV20-1	TRBJ1-2	-	CSAMFFQTTF	TGCAGTGCTATGTTTTTTCAGACAACCTTC
TRBD1	TRBV28	TRBJ1-1	-	CASSPPRTGRLRTEAFF	TGTGCCAGCAGTCCCCCCAGGACAGGGAGGTTGAGGACTGAAGCTTTCTTT
TRBD2	TRBV5-1	TRBJ2-1	-	CASSLGPGLGVYNEQFF	TGCGCCAGCAGCTTGGGGCCGGGACTAGGGGTATACAATGAGCAGTTCTTC
-	TRBV27	TRBJ2-7	-	CATRDFSYEQYF	TGTGCCACCCGGGACTTCTCCTACGAGCAGTACTTC
-	TRBV6-1	TRBJ1-2	-	CASSEPREDFGGYTF	TGTGCCAGCAGTGAACCCCGCGAGGATTTCGGTGGCTACACCTTC
TRBD1	TRBV29-1	TRBJ1-5	-	CSVGVQGGGQPQHF	TGCAGCGTCGGGGTCCAGGGGGGAGGTCAGCCCCAGCATTTT
-	TRBV14	TRBJ2-3	-	CASRNGRDSTDTQYF	TGTGCCAGCAGAAACGGGCGGGACAGCACAGATACGCAGTATTTT
TRBD1	TRBV9	TRBJ2-5	-	CASSATGQGVGETQYF	TGTGCCAGCAGCGCTACGGGACAGGGGGTGGGAGAGACCCAGTACTTC
-	TRBV9	TRBJ2-5	-	CASSVDRAQYF	TGTGCCAGCAGCGTAGACAGGGCCCAGTACTTC
TRBD1	TRBV19	TRBJ2-2	-	CASSLGQVNTGELFF	TGTGCCAGTAGCTTGGGACAGGTGAACACCGGGGAGCTGTTTTTT